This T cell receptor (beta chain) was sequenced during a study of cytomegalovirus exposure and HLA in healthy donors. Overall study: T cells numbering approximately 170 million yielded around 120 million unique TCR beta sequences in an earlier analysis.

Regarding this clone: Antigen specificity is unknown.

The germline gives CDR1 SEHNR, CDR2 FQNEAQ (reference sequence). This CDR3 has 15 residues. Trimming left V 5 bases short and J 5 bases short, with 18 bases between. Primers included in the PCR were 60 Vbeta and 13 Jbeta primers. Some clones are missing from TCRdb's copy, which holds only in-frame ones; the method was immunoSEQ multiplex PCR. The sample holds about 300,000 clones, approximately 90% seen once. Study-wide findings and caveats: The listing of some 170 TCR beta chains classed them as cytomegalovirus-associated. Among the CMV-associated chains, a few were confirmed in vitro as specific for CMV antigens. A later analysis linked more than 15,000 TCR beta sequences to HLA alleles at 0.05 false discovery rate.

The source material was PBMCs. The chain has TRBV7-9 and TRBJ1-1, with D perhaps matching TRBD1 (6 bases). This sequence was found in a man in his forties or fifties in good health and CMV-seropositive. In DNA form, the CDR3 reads TGTGCCAGCAGCCCGGGGGGGCTCCCTTGGACTGAAGCTTTCTTT. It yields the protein CASSPGGLPWTEAFF.